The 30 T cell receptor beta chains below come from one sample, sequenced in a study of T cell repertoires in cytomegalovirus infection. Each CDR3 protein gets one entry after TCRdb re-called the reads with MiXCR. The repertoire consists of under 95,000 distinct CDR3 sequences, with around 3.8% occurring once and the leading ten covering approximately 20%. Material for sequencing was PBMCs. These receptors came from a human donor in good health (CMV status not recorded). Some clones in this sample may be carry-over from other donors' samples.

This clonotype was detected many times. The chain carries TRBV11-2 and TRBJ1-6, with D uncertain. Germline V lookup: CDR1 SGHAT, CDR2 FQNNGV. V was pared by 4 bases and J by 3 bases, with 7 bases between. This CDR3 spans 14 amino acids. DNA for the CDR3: TGTGCCAGCAGCTCCGATGGCTATAATTCACCCCTCCACTTT. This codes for CASSSDGYNSPLHF.

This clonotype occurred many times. This CDR3 is CASSSTGGYGETQYF. CDR3 DNA: TGTGCCAGCAGCTCGACAGGGGGCTACGGGGAGACCCAGTACTTC. This chain links TRBV7-3 with TRBJ2-5; 10 positions agree with TRBD1. The CDR3 runs to 15 residues. V lost 4 bases to trimming and J lost 5 bases; unmatched junction nucleotides: 7. From germline, CDR1 is SGHTA and CDR2 FQGTGA.

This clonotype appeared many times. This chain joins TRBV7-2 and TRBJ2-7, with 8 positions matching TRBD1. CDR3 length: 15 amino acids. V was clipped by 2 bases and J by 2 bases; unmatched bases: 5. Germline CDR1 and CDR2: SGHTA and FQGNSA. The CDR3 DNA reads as TGTGCCAGCAGCTTAAGGCAGGGGGCGCCCTACGAGCAGTACTTC. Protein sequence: CASSLRQGAPYEQYF. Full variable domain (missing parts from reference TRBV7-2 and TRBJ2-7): GAGVSQSPSNKVTEKGKDVELRCDPISGHTALYWYRQSLGQGLEFLIYFQGNSAPDKSGLPSDRFSAERTGGSVSTLTIQRTQQEDSAVYLCASSLRQGAPYEQYFGPGTRLTVT.

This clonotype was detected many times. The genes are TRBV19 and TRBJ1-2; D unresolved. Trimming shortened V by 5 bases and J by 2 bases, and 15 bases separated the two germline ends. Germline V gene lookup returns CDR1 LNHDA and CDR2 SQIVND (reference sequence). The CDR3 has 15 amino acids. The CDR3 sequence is CASSVRQPINYGYTF. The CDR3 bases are TGTGCCAGTAGTGTCAGGCAACCCATCAACTATGGCTACACCTTC.

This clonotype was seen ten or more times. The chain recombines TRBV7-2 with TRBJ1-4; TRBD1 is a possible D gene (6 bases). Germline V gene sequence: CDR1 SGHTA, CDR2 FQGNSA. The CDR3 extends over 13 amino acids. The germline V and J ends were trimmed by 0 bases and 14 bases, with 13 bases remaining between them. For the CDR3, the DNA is TGTGCCAGCAGCTTAGCGGGGGCCCTCGGCCTGTTTTTT. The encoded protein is CASSLAGALGLFF.

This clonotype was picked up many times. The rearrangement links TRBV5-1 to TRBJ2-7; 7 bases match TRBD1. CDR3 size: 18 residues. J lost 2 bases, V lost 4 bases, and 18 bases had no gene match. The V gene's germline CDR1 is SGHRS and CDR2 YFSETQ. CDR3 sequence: CASSPTPLSDRRAYEQYF. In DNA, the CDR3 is TGCGCCAGCAGCCCGACTCCCCTTTCGGACAGGCGAGCCTACGAGCAGTACTTC.

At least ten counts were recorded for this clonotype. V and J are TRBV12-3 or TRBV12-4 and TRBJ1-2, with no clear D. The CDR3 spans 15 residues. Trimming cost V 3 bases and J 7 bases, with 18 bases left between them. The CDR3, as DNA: TGTGCCAGCAGTTTTGGGGAAACCTATTCGGGTGGCTACACCTTC. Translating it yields CASSFGETYSGGYTF.

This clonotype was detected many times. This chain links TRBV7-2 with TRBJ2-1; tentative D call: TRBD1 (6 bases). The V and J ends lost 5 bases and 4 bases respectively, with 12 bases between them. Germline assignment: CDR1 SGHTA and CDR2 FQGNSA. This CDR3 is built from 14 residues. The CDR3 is CASSPGARYNEQFF. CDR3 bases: TGTGCCAGCAGCCCAGGGGCGCGGTACAATGAGCAGTTCTTC. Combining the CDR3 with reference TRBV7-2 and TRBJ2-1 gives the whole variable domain GAGVSQSPSNKVTEKGKDVELRCDPISGHTALYWYRQSLGQGLEFLIYFQGNSAPDKSGLPSDRFSAERTGGSVSTLTIQRTQQEDSAVYLCASSPGARYNEQFFGPGTRLTVL.

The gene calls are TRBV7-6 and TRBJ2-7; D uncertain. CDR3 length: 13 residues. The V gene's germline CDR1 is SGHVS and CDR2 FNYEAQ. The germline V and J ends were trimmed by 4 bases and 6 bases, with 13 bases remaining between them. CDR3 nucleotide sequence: TGTGCCAGCAGCTCCGTGGGGAAGAGCGAGCAGTACTTC. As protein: CASSSVGKSEQYF.

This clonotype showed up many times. Written as DNA, the CDR3 is TGTGCCAGCAGCTTAGGAGACATCTCCTACAATGAGCAGTTCTTC. Its translation: CASSLGDISYNEQFF. The chain couples TRBV7-2 to TRBJ2-1; D ambiguous. Germline V gives CDR1 SGHTA, CDR2 FQGNSA. The CDR3 has 15 residues. Deletions cut 1 base from V and 0 bases from J, with 7 bases between.

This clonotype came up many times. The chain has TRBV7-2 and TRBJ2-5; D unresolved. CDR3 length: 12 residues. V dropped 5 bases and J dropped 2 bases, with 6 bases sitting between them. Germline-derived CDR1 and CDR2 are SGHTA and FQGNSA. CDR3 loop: CASSQTQETQYF. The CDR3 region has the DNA TGTGCCAGCAGCCAGACGCAAGAGACCCAGTACTTC.

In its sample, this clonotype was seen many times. The CDR3 sequence: CASSSLGGGYTF. Written as DNA, the CDR3 is TGTGCCAGCAGCTCCCTAGGGGGCGGCTACACCTTC. The V and J genes are TRBV7-2 and TRBJ1-2; 7 nucleotides match TRBD1. Trimming took 4 bases from V and 8 from J; bases not matched to a gene: 4. The CDR3 contains 12 residues. The germline V gene has CDR1 SGHTA and CDR2 FQGNSA.

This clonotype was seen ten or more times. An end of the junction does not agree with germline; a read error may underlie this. The CDR3 loop is CASSRWTGQIIRDF. In DNA, the CDR3 is TGTGCCAGTAGTAGGTGGACGGGACAAATAATAAGGGACTTC. This chain uses TRBV19 with TRBJ2-7; tentative D call: TRBD1 (6 bases). The CDR3 contains 14 residues. The germline V gene has CDR1 LNHDA and CDR2 SQIVND (reference sequence).

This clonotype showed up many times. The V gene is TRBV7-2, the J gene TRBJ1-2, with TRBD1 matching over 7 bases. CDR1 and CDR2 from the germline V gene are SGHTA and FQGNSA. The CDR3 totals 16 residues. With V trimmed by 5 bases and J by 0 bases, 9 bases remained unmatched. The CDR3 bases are TGTGCCAGCAGCCCTATCGGGACAGCAACTAACTATGGCTACACCTTC. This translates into CASSPIGTATNYGYTF.

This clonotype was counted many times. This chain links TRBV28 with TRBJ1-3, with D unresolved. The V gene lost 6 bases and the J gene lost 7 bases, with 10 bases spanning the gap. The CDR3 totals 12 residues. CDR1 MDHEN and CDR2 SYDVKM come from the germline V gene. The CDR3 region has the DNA TGTGCCAGCAGCCCTCTACGGAACACCATATATTTT. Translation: CASSPLRNTIYF.

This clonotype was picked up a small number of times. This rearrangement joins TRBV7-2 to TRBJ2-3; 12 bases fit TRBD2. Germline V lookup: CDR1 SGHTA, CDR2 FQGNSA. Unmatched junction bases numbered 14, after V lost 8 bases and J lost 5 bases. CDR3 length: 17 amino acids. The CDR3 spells CASCPTLAGGSLDTQYF. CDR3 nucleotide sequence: TGTGCCAGCTGCCCGACTCTAGCGGGAGGGTCCTTAGATACGCAGTATTTT.

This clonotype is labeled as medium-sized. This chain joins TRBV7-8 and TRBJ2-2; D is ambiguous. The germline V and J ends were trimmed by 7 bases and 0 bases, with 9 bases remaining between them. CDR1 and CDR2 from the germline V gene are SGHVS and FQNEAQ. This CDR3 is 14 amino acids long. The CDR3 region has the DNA TGTGCCAGCACCCTGGAGTCGAACACCGGGGAGCTGTTTTTT. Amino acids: CASTLESNTGELFF.

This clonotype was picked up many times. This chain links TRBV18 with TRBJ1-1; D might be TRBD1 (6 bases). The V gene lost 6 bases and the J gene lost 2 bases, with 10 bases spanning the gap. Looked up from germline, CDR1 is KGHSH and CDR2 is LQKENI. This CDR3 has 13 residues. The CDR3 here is CASSYRENTEAFF. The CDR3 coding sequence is TGTGCCAGCTCGTACAGGGAAAACACTGAAGCTTTCTTT. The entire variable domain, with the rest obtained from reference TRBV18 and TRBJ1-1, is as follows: NAGVMQNPRHLVRRRGQEARLRCSPMKGHSHVYWYRQLPEEGLKFMVYLQKENIIDESGMPKERFSAEFPKEGPSILRIQQVVRGDSAAYFCASSYRENTEAFFGQGTRLTVV.

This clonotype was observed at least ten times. The CDR3 DNA reads as TGTGCCAGCAGCTCCTTCGCCTACGAGCAGTACTTC. This codes for CASSSFAYEQYF. The V and J genes are TRBV12-3 or TRBV12-4 and TRBJ2-7, with unresolved D. The CDR3 covers 12 residues. V dropped 6 bases and J dropped 2 bases, with 8 bases sitting between them.

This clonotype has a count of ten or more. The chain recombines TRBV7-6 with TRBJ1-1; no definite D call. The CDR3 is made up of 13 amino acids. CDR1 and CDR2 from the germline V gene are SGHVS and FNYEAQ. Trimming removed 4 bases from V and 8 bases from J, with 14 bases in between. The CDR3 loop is CASSSDAPAEAFF. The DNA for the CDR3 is TGTGCCAGCAGCTCCGACGCGCCAGCCGAAGCTTTCTTT.

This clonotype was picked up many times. CDR3 coding DNA: TGCAGTGCTAGTTTGGGAGGATTGAACACTGAAGCTTTCTTT. Translation gives CSASLGGLNTEAFF. The chain is built from TRBV20-1 and TRBJ1-1; no firm D call. V was cut by 3 bases and J by 0 bases, with 11 bases left in between. Germline CDR1 and CDR2: DFQATT and SNEGSKA (reference sequence). This CDR3 comprises 14 residues.

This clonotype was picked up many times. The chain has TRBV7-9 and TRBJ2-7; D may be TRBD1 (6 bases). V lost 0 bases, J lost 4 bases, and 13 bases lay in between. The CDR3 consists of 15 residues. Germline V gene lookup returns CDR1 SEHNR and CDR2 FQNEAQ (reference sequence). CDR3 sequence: CASSLAPQGVYEQYF. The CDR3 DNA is TGTGCCAGCAGCTTAGCGCCACAGGGAGTTTACGAGCAGTACTTC.

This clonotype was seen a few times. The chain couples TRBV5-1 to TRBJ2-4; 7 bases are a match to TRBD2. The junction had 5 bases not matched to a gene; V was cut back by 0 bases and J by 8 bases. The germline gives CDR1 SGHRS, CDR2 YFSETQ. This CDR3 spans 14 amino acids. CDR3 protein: CASSLDGGEHIQYF. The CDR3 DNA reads TGCGCCAGCAGCTTGGATGGGGGGGAGCACATTCAGTACTTC.

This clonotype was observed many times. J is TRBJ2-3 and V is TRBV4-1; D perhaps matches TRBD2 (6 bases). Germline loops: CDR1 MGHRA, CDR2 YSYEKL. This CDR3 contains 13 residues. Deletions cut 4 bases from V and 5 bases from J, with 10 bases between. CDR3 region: CASSPPGGDTQYF. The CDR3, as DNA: TGCGCCAGCAGCCCCCCCGGGGGAGATACGCAGTATTTT.

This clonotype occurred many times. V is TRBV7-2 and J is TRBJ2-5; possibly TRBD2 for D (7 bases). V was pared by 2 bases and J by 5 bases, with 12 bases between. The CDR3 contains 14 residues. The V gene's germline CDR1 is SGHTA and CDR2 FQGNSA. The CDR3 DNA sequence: TGTGCCAGCAGCTTACGGGGGGCCGGGGAGACCCAGTACTTC. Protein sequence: CASSLRGAGETQYF.

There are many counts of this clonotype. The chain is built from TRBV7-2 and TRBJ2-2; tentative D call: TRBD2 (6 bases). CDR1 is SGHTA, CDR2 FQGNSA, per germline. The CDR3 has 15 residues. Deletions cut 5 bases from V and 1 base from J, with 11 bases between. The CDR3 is CASSPLGGNTGELFF. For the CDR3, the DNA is TGTGCCAGCAGCCCACTGGGGGGGAACACCGGGGAGCTGTTTTTT.

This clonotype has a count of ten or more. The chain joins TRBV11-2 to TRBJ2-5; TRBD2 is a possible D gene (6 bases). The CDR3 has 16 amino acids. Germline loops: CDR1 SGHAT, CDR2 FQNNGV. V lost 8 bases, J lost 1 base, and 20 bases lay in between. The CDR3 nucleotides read TGTGCCAGCGGGGCCCAGGACTACCCGATCCAAGAGACCCAGTACTTC. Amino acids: CASGAQDYPIQETQYF. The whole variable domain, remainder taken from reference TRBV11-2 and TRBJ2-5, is EAGVAQSPRYKIIEKRQSVAFWCNPISGHATLYWYQQILGQGPKLLIQFQNNGVVDDSQLPKDRFSAERLKGVDSTLKIQPAKLEDSAVYLCASGAQDYPIQETQYFGPGTRLLVL.

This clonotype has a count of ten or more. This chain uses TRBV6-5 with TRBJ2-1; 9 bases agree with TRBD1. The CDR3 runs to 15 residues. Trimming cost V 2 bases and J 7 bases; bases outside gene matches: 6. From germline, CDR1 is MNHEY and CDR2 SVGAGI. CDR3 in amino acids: CASSYGTGFTNEQFF. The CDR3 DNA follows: TGTGCCAGCAGTTACGGGACAGGGTTTACTAATGAGCAGTTCTTC.

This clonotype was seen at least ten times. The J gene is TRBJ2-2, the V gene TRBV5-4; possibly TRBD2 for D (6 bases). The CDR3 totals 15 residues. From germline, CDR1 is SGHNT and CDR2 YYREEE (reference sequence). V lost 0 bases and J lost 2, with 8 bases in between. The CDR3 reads CASSLGSGNTGELFF. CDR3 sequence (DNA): TGTGCCAGCAGCTTGGGTAGCGGCAACACCGGGGAGCTGTTTTTT.

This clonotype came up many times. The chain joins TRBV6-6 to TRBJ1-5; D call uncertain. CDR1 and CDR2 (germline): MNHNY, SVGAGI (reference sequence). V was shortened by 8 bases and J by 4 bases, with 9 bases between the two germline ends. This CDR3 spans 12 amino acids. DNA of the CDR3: TGTGCCAGCGAAACAGTTAATCAGCCCCAGCATTTT. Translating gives CASETVNQPQHF.